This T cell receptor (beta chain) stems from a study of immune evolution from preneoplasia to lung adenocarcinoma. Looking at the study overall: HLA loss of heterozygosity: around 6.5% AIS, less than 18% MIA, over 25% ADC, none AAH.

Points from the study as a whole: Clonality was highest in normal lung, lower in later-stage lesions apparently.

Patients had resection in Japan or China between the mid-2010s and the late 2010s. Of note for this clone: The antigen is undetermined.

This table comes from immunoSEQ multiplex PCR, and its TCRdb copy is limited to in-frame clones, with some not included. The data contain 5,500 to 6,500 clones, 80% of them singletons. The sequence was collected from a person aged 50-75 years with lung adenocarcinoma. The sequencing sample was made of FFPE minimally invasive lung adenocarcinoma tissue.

Here the CDR3 reads CASSNTGGGGQPQHF. CDR3 DNA sequence: TGTGCCAGTAGTAATACAGGGGGCGGTGGTCAGCCCCAGCATTTT. This chain links TRBV19 with TRBJ1-5; 9 bases fit TRBD1. The J segment lost 6 bases and the V segment lost 4 bases, leaving 7 bases of the junction unmatched. Germline V gene data show CDR1 as LNHDA and CDR2 as SQIVND (reference sequence). The CDR3 contains 15 residues.